This T cell receptor beta chain was sequenced for a study of T cells in Graves' hyperthyroidism and ophthalmopathy. TCR beta CDR3 region amplification was performed from RNA transcripts. Initially, a first-round RT-PCR of the TCR CDR3 employed the HTBI primer set. TCRdb re-derived calls from the multiplex PCR reads in MiXCR, one entry per CDR3 protein. Here the sample spans under 350,000 distinct CDR3 sequences, about 21% being singletons. Study observations and caveats: Classification by a 13 V-J model distinguished ophthalmopathy from stable hyperthyroidism.

After removal of 1 base from V and 4 bases from J, the junction contained 6 bases not matched to a gene. Germline CDR1 is DFQATT and CDR2 is SNEGSKA (reference sequence). This CDR3 comprises 16 residues. Comments on this clonotype: Its antigen is not known.

The receptor's source is a woman in her forties or fifties with Graves' hyperthyroidism. What was sequenced was blood. The chain has TRBV20-1 and TRBJ2-3; 12 bases align to TRBD1. CDR3 protein: CSARVPGQGASDTQYF. The CDR3 coding sequence is TGCAGTGCTAGAGTGCCGGGACAGGGGGCATCAGATACGCAGTATTTT.